The 20 T cell receptor beta chains below come from one sample, sequenced in a study of shared clonotypes between healthy human individuals. Libraries were prepared by immunoSEQ multiplex PCR; TCRdb keeps only in-frame clonotypes and omits some of them. The sample has hundreds of thousands of clones; roughly 97% are singletons. Sequenced input: naive CD4+ T cells sorted from blood. Subset described: CD45RA+ positively selected. The receptors were sampled from a woman in her 30s in good health.

The chain links TRBV7-2 to TRBJ2-5; D assignment may be TRBD1 or TRBD2 (5 bases each). The DNA matches TRBJ2-7 better at its end, which makes the J call doubtful. Germline-derived CDR1 and CDR2 are SGHTA and FQGNSA. This CDR3 region has 15 residues. CDR3 amino acids: CASSLGGGYLYEQYF. DNA for the CDR3: TGTGCCAGCAGCTTAGGTGGGGGATACCTCTACGAGCAGTACTTC.

V usage is TRBV18 and J usage is TRBJ2-5; TRBD2 aligns across 8 bases. This CDR3 contains 15 residues. Per the germline V gene, CDR1 is KGHSH and CDR2 is LQKENI. The junction had 3 bases not matched to a gene; V was cut back by 2 bases and J by 1 base. The CDR3 coding sequence is TGTGCCAGCTCACCAACTAGCGGACTCCAAGAGACCCAGTACTTC. This translates into CASSPTSGLQETQYF.

This rearrangement joins TRBV6-5 to TRBJ2-1; D uncertain. This CDR3 has 15 amino acids. The germline V gene has CDR1 MNHEY and CDR2 SVGAGI. V lost 2 bases and J 4 bases, leaving 12 bases between the germline ends. CDR3 in amino acids: CASSYARSAYNEQFF. Written as DNA, the CDR3 is TGTGCCAGCAGTTACGCCAGATCCGCTTACAATGAGCAGTTCTTC.

This clone came up a few times. The chain has TRBV2 and TRBJ1-5; D remains unclear. CDR1 SNHLY and CDR2 FYNNEI come from the germline V gene. The CDR3 runs 14 residues. V was clipped by 5 bases and J by 0 bases, with 8 bases between them. The CDR3: CASSPQTSNQPQHF. CDR3 nucleotides: TGTGCCAGCAGTCCTCAGACTAGCAATCAGCCCCAGCATTTT.

The CDR3 protein is CASSVGLLIDTDTQYF. CDR3 DNA: TGTGCCAGCAGCGTAGGTCTTCTGATAGACACAGATACGCAGTATTTT. The chain recombines TRBV9 with TRBJ2-3; D not certain. V lost 0 bases, J lost 2 bases, and 13 bases lay in between. The CDR3 totals 16 residues. Germline V gene data show CDR1 as SGDLS and CDR2 as YYNGEE. Combining the CDR3 with reference TRBV9 and TRBJ2-3 gives the whole variable domain DSGVTQTPKHLITATGQRVTLRCSPRSGDLSVYWYQQSLDQGLQFLIQYYNGEERAKGNILERFSAQQFPDLHSELNLSSLELGDSALYFCASSVGLLIDTDTQYFGPGTRLTVL.

J is TRBJ2-7 and V is TRBV7-6; tentative D call: TRBD2 (7 bases). The CDR3 is 16 amino acids. V was trimmed by 5 bases and J by 0 bases, leaving 17 bases between them. Germline CDR1 and CDR2: SGHVS and FNYEAQ. CDR3: CASSPGGRRSSYEQYF. The CDR3 region has the DNA TGTGCCAGCAGCCCCGGGGGGCGGAGGAGCTCCTACGAGCAGTACTTC.

The CDR3 nucleotides read TGTGCCAGCAGGCAGGGGCAGGGACAGCCCCAGCATTTT. This sequence encodes CASRQGQGQPQHF. The chain couples TRBV6-5 to TRBJ1-5; TRBD1 might be the D (6 bases). V was clipped by 6 bases and J by 7 bases, with 13 bases between them. Germline CDR1 and CDR2: MNHEY and SVGAGI. The length of the CDR3 is 13 residues.

The chain is built from TRBV5-4 and TRBJ2-3, with 10 bases aligning to TRBD2. The length of the CDR3 is 16 residues. V was clipped by 4 bases and J by 0 bases; unmatched bases: 5. CDR1 is SGHNT, CDR2 YYREEE, per germline (reference sequence). The CDR3 nucleotides are TGTGCCAGCAGCATTTCGACTAGCGGGAGCACAGATACGCAGTATTTT. Its translation: CASSISTSGSTDTQYF.

The genes are TRBV9 and TRBJ2-7; the match to TRBD2 covers 13 bases. The CDR3 spans 15 residues. The V segment lost 6 bases and the J segment 3 bases; nucleotides outside the gene matches: 6. Germline V gene lookup returns CDR1 SGDLS and CDR2 YYNGEE. This CDR3 is CASTAGLAGVYEQYF. Here the CDR3 DNA reads TGTGCCAGCACGGCAGGACTAGCGGGGGTCTACGAGCAGTACTTC.

In its sample, this clone was seen once. V is TRBV7-9 and J is TRBJ1-5; D is undetermined. From germline, CDR1 is SEHNR and CDR2 FQNEAQ (reference sequence). The CDR3 is made up of 14 amino acids. V was trimmed by 1 base and J by 1 base, leaving 5 bases between them. The CDR3 here is CASSLGESNQPQHF. CDR3 nucleotides: TGTGCCAGCAGCTTAGGGGAGAGCAATCAGCCCCAGCATTTT.

The genes are TRBV30 and TRBJ2-2; no reliable D call. Germline V gene data show CDR1 as GTSNPN and CDR2 as SVGIG (reference sequence). This CDR3 spans 13 amino acids. Trimming took off 0 bases at V and 4 bases at J, with 6 bases between the two ends. DNA of the CDR3: TGTGCCTGGAGTGTATCTCTCACCGGGGAGCTGTTTTTT. Amino acids: CAWSVSLTGELFF. The full variable domain, rest sourced from reference TRBV30 and TRBJ2-2, is SQTIHQWPATLVQPVGSPLSLECTVEGTSNPNLYWYRQAAGRGLQLLFYSVGIGQISSEVPQNLSASRPQDRQFILSSKKLLLSDSGFYLCAWSVSLTGELFFGEGSRLTVL.

The gene calls are TRBV28 and TRBJ1-5, with D maybe TRBD1 (6 bases). This CDR3 spans 15 amino acids. Trimming took 6 bases from V and 7 from J, leaving 19 bases between them. Germline CDR1 reads MDHEN; CDR2 reads SYDVKM. CDR3 coding DNA: TGTGCCAGCAGCCACGAAATCAGGGGAGGGCAGCCCCAGCATTTT. Its protein is CASSHEIRGGQPQHF.

The rearrangement links TRBV2 to TRBJ2-7; TRBD1 aligns across 8 bases. Germline V gene data show CDR1 as SNHLY and CDR2 as FYNNEI. The CDR3 is 16 residues long. The V segment lost 2 bases and the J segment 5 bases; nucleotides outside the gene matches: 11. CDR3 amino acids: CASSEFYGQGANEQYF. In DNA, the CDR3 is TGTGCCAGCAGTGAATTCTACGGTCAGGGGGCCAACGAGCAGTACTTC.

The chain combines TRBV5-1 with TRBJ2-5; TRBD1 is a possible D gene (6 bases). The tail of the sequence fits TRBJ2-7 better, so the J call may be wrong. The CDR3 is 16 residues long. Germline-derived CDR1 and CDR2 are SGHRS and YFSETQ. The CDR3 sequence: CASSPLQGSALHEQYF. The DNA for the CDR3 is TGCGCCAGCAGCCCGCTCCAGGGGTCGGCCCTCCACGAGCAGTACTTC.

V is TRBV5-1 and J is TRBJ2-7; no firm D call. The CDR3 has 15 amino acids. Germline lookup yields CDR1 SGHRS and CDR2 YFSETQ. The ends were cut back, 4 bases at V and 5 bases at J, with 19 bases in the middle. The CDR3 region has the DNA TGCGCCAGCAGCCCGCAGAGAAGGGAAGGAGACGAGCAGTACTTC. Encoded protein: CASSPQRREGDEQYF.

The chain is built from TRBV6-1 and TRBJ1-5, with no clear D. V was clipped by 5 bases and J by 3 bases, with 14 bases between them. Germline V gene sequence: CDR1 MNHNS, CDR2 SASEGT. The CDR3 loop spans 15 amino acids. CDR3 sequence (DNA): TGTGCCAGCAGTCGGGTCATATGGGACAATCAGCCCCAGCATTTT. This translates into CASSRVIWDNQPQHF.

This rearrangement joins TRBV21-1 to TRBJ1-5. TRBV21-1 is recorded as a pseudogene. The CDR3 loop spans 15 amino acids. This CDR3 is CASSKGGCWNQPQHF. The CDR3 region has the DNA TGTGCCAGCAGCAAGGGGGGGTGTTGGAATCAGCCCCAGCATTTT.

This clone occurred once. The chain uses TRBV7-2 and TRBJ2-7; 10 bases agree with TRBD2. The CDR3 is 18 residues long. J was trimmed by 6 bases and V by 1 base; bases with no gene match: 15. CDR1 is SGHTA, CDR2 FQGNSA, per germline. The CDR3 here is CASSLDSLAGARGGEQYF. CDR3 DNA: TGTGCCAGCAGCTTAGATTCGCTAGCGGGAGCCCGAGGCGGCGAGCAGTACTTC.

The J gene is TRBJ1-4, the V gene TRBV15; no definite D call. Between the trimmed V and J ends, which lost 0 bases and 8 bases, there was a span of 13 bases. Germline V gene data show CDR1 as LNHNV and CDR2 as YYDKDF (reference sequence). There are 15 residues in the CDR3. The CDR3, as DNA: TGTGCCACCAGCAGAGATCGGACGCGAGCGGAAAAACTGTTTTTT. Translating it yields CATSRDRTRAEKLFF.

V and J are TRBV5-1 and TRBJ2-7; a weak D match, TRBD1 (6 bases). The CDR3 length is 18 residues. CDR1 and CDR2 from the germline V gene are SGHRS and YFSETQ. Trimming shortened V by 0 bases and J by 3 bases, and 22 bases separated the two germline ends. CDR3 coding DNA: TGCGCCAGCAGCTTGGGATCCACAGGGAAAGGAGTTATCTACGAGCAGTACTTC. It translates to CASSLGSTGKGVIYEQYF.